Listed below are T cell receptor beta chains from one sample, sequenced in a study of human T cells and chemical hapten exposure. TCRdb ran MiXCR on the RACE reads and lists one entry per CDR3 protein. The table includes 180,000 or so distinct CDR3 sequences, approximately 14% detected once. The input for sequencing was whole blood, taken in connection with sensitization to the hapten diphenylcyclopropenone (DPC). The receptor set was obtained from a woman in her 30s with alopecia areata. Some clones in this sample may be carry-over from other donors' samples. CDR3s include the opening cysteine and the closing phenylalanine or tryptophan. D genes are given only for firm matches. Rows may omit the clone size; those that give it use once, few, many or a size class.

v_call: TRBV19; clone_size: few; d_call: TRBD2; j_call: TRBJ2-5; cdr3_nt: TGTGCCAGTAGCGGAGGGGGAGCTAGCGGGAAGGAGACCCAGTACTTC; cdr3_aa: CASSGGGASGKETQYF
v_call: TRBV12-3/TRBV12-4; clone_size: .; d_call: .; j_call: TRBJ1-2; cdr3_nt: TGTGCCAGCAGCCTCGAAGGGCAGAGAGGCTACACCTTC; cdr3_aa: CASSLEGQRGYTF
v_call: TRBV24-1; clone_size: many; d_call: TRBD1; j_call: TRBJ2-7; cdr3_nt: TGTGCCACCAGTGACCCAACAGGGGCCGACGAGCAGTACTTC; cdr3_aa: CATSDPTGADEQYF
v_call: TRBV7-8; clone_size: .; d_call: .; j_call: TRBJ1-1; cdr3_nt: TGTGCCAGCAGCTTATTTGGGCCTATGAACACTGAAGCTTTCTTT; cdr3_aa: CASSLFGPMNTEAFF
v_call: TRBV2; clone_size: .; d_call: TRBD1; j_call: TRBJ1-6; cdr3_nt: TGTGCCAGTAAACCGACAGGGGCTCTTTCACCCCTCCACTTT; cdr3_aa: CASKPTGALSPLHF
v_call: TRBV20-1; clone_size: .; d_call: TRBD2; j_call: TRBJ2-7; cdr3_nt: TGCAGTGCTAGAGACCTACGGACTAGCGTCTACGAGCAGTACTTC; cdr3_aa: CSARDLRTSVYEQYF
v_call: TRBV20-1; clone_size: .; d_call: TRBD2; j_call: TRBJ2-1; cdr3_nt: TGCAGTGCTAGAGATCAGAGCGGGAGTCCCCATGAGCAGTTCTTC; cdr3_aa: CSARDQSGSPHEQFF
v_call: TRBV6-6; clone_size: .; d_call: TRBD2; j_call: TRBJ2-1; cdr3_nt: TGTGCCAGCAGGAGGACGATTAGCGGGATCTACAATGAGCAGTTCTTC; cdr3_aa: CASRRTISGIYNEQFF
v_call: TRBV28; clone_size: .; d_call: TRBD1; j_call: TRBJ1-2; cdr3_nt: TGTGCCAGCAGTTTGGAGACAGGGAATAGCTACACCTTC; cdr3_aa: CASSLETGNSYTF
v_call: TRBV6-1; clone_size: few; d_call: TRBD2; j_call: TRBJ2-1; cdr3_nt: TGTGCCAGCAGGGGACTAGCGGGGGGGCGCGAGCAGTTCTTC; cdr3_aa: CASRGLAGGREQFF
v_call: TRBV4-3; clone_size: .; d_call: .; j_call: TRBJ1-4; cdr3_nt: TGCGCCAGCAGCCAAGATATAACTAATGAAAAACTGTTTTTT; cdr3_aa: CASSQDITNEKLFF
v_call: TRBV7-6; clone_size: many; d_call: .; j_call: TRBJ2-1; cdr3_nt: TGTGCCAGCAGCCGCAACAATGAGCAGTTCTTC; cdr3_aa: CASSRNNEQFF
v_call: TRBV20-1; clone_size: .; d_call: .; j_call: TRBJ2-2; cdr3_nt: TGCAGTGCTTTGGACGTGAACACCGGGGAGCTGTTTTTT; cdr3_aa: CSALDVNTGELFF
v_call: TRBV7-3; clone_size: few; d_call: .; j_call: TRBJ1-1; cdr3_nt: TGTGCCAGCAGCTCAACGTCGGACCGGGGCACTGAAGCTTTCTTT; cdr3_aa: CASSSTSDRGTEAFF
v_call: TRBV10-3; clone_size: .; d_call: .; j_call: TRBJ2-3; cdr3_nt: TGTGCCATCAGTGACAGGGAGGATACGCAGTATTTT; cdr3_aa: CAISDREDTQYF
v_call: TRBV29-1; clone_size: .; d_call: TRBD1; j_call: TRBJ2-2; cdr3_nt: TGCAGCGCCCGGACAGGGGTCGGGGAGCTGTTTTTT; cdr3_aa: CSARTGVGELFF
v_call: TRBV2; clone_size: few; d_call: .; j_call: TRBJ2-7; cdr3_nt: TGTGCCAGCACAGACAGAAACTCCTACGAGCAGGACTTC; cdr3_aa: CASTDRNSYEQDF
v_call: TRBV2; clone_size: many; d_call: .; j_call: TRBJ1-2; cdr3_nt: TGTGCCAGCAGTGAAGATGGGGCAGTCTATGGCTACACCTTC; cdr3_aa: CASSEDGAVYGYTF
v_call: TRBV29-1; clone_size: few; d_call: .; j_call: TRBJ2-5; cdr3_nt: TGCAGCGTCAAGACCCGCCCCTACCCCCCAGAGACCCAGTACTTC; cdr3_aa: CSVKTRPYPPETQYF
v_call: TRBV27; clone_size: .; d_call: TRBD1; j_call: TRBJ2-7; cdr3_nt: TGTGCCAGCAGTTTAGTAAGGACAGGGATCTACGAGCAGTACTTC; cdr3_aa: CASSLVRTGIYEQYF
v_call: TRBV27; clone_size: few; d_call: .; j_call: TRBJ2-2; cdr3_nt: TGTGCCAGCAGTTTTAATGCCGGGGAGCTGTTTTTT; cdr3_aa: CASSFNAGELFF
v_call: TRBV4-2; clone_size: few; d_call: TRBD1; j_call: TRBJ2-7; cdr3_nt: TGTGCCAGCAGCCAAGATCAGGGGGCGGGCTACGAGCAGTACTTC; cdr3_aa: CASSQDQGAGYEQYF
v_call: TRBV28; clone_size: many; d_call: .; j_call: TRBJ1-1; cdr3_nt: TGTGCCAGCAGCCGAATGAACACTGAAGCTTTCTTT; cdr3_aa: CASSRMNTEAFF
v_call: TRBV5-1; clone_size: few; d_call: TRBD2; j_call: TRBJ2-5; cdr3_nt: TGCGCCAGCAATCGGGGGGATGAGGAGACCCAGTACTTC; cdr3_aa: CASNRGDEETQYF
v_call: TRBV7-2; clone_size: few; d_call: TRBD1; j_call: TRBJ2-1; cdr3_nt: TGTGCCAGCAGGAACCGGGACAGTCACAATGAGCAGTTCTTC; cdr3_aa: CASRNRDSHNEQFF
v_call: TRBV12-3/TRBV12-4; clone_size: many; d_call: .; j_call: TRBJ2-1; cdr3_nt: TGTGCCAGCATCCTTCAGGGCACAATGCGGGGCAATGAGCAGTTCTTC; cdr3_aa: CASILQGTMRGNEQFF
v_call: TRBV27; clone_size: many; d_call: .; j_call: TRBJ1-5; cdr3_nt: TGTGCCAGCAGCTGGACACGTAATAGCAATCAGCCCCAGCATTTT; cdr3_aa: CASSWTRNSNQPQHF
v_call: TRBV11-3; clone_size: .; d_call: .; j_call: TRBJ2-3; cdr3_nt: TGTGCCAGCAGCTTACCGATTGGGGGGCCCGATGCAGATACGCAGTATTTT; cdr3_aa: CASSLPIGGPDADTQYF
v_call: TRBV11-2; clone_size: .; d_call: .; j_call: TRBJ1-5; cdr3_nt: TGTGCCAGCATAAGCCCCCGCGGTTTCAATCAGCCCCAGCATTTT; cdr3_aa: CASISPRGFNQPQHF
v_call: TRBV29-1; clone_size: few; d_call: .; j_call: TRBJ2-5; cdr3_nt: TGCAGCGTTGGGTTGGGGAATTACCAAGAGACCCAGTACTTC; cdr3_aa: CSVGLGNYQETQYF
v_call: TRBV28; clone_size: .; d_call: TRBD1; j_call: TRBJ1-1; cdr3_nt: TGTGCCAGCAGCAGTCCCGGGACAGTGAACACTGAAGCTTTCTTT; cdr3_aa: CASSSPGTVNTEAFF
v_call: TRBV20-1; clone_size: .; d_call: TRBD2; j_call: TRBJ2-3; cdr3_nt: TGCAGTGCTAGAGATGTGGTAGCGGGAGTGGATACGCAGTATTTT; cdr3_aa: CSARDVVAGVDTQYF
v_call: TRBV7-3; clone_size: few; d_call: .; j_call: TRBJ2-3; cdr3_nt: TGTGCCAGCAGCTCCCAGGGGCCGGGCACAGATACGCAGTATTTT; cdr3_aa: CASSSQGPGTDTQYF
v_call: TRBV30; clone_size: .; d_call: .; j_call: TRBJ2-3; cdr3_nt: TGTGCCTGGAGTGTACAGGCACGGGGCACAGATACGCAGTATTTT; cdr3_aa: CAWSVQARGTDTQYF
v_call: TRBV12-3/TRBV12-4; clone_size: few; d_call: TRBD1; j_call: TRBJ1-5; cdr3_nt: TGTGCCAGCAGTTCCGGGACAGGGGGTGATAGCAATCAGCCCCAGCATTTT; cdr3_aa: CASSSGTGGDSNQPQHF
v_call: TRBV7-2; clone_size: few; d_call: .; j_call: TRBJ1-5; cdr3_nt: TGTGCCAGCAGCTTCGGGGATTCCACTTTGCGGCCCCAGCATTTT; cdr3_aa: CASSFGDSTLRPQHF
v_call: TRBV7-2; clone_size: .; d_call: TRBD2; j_call: TRBJ2-7; cdr3_nt: TGTGCCAGCAGCTTAGAGCGGGAGGGCGAGCAGTACTTC; cdr3_aa: CASSLEREGEQYF
v_call: TRBV3-1; clone_size: many; d_call: TRBD1; j_call: TRBJ1-2; cdr3_nt: TGTGCCAGCAGCCTTGGGACAGGGGGCAAGGGCTACACCTTC; cdr3_aa: CASSLGTGGKGYTF
v_call: TRBV29-1; clone_size: .; d_call: .; j_call: TRBJ1-2; cdr3_nt: TGCAGCGTCTTTGGACCGGAGCGCGGCTACACCTTC; cdr3_aa: CSVFGPERGYTF
v_call: TRBV5-1; clone_size: .; d_call: TRBD1; j_call: TRBJ2-3; cdr3_nt: TGCGCCAGCAAGCCGGGACAGGGCCTAGATACGCAGTATTTT; cdr3_aa: CASKPGQGLDTQYF
v_call: TRBV28; clone_size: few; d_call: TRBD1; j_call: TRBJ1-1; cdr3_nt: TGTGCCAGCAGGAGGGACAGGGGTATGAACACTGAAGCTTTCTTT; cdr3_aa: CASRRDRGMNTEAFF
v_call: TRBV10-2; clone_size: many; d_call: .; j_call: TRBJ2-2; cdr3_nt: TGCGCCATACTCAATATTGGTCCCGGGGAGCTGTTTTTT; cdr3_aa: CAILNIGPGELFF
v_call: TRBV11-2; clone_size: .; d_call: TRBD1; j_call: TRBJ1-2; cdr3_nt: TGTGCCAGCAGCTTAGGACGGACAGGGACCTATGGCTACACCTTC; cdr3_aa: CASSLGRTGTYGYTF